Listed below are T cell receptor beta chains from one sample, sequenced in a study of control samples from healthy donors and cancer patients. Using immunoSEQ multiplex PCR, the repertoire was profiled, and TCRdb retains in-frame clones only, with some absent. The sample lists 40,000 to 60,000 clones, roughly 90% seen once, with around 15% in the top ten. The sample taken for sequencing was PBMCs. Receptor source: a man between 60 and 75 years old with head and neck cancer. Each CDR3 is given with its conserved first and last residue. The D gene is left open where the match is weak. Expanded clones get a size class; other rows say once, few or many, or leave the size out.

d_call	clone_size	v_call	j_call	cdr3_aa	cdr3_nt
-	-	TRBV12-3/TRBV12-4	TRBJ2-1	CASSLGDSQFF	TGTGCCAGCAGTTTAGGGGACTCGCAGTTCTTC
-	-	TRBV28	TRBJ1-2	CASSLNAQPYTF	TGTGCCAGCAGTTTAAATGCGCAACCCTACACCTTC
-	-	TRBV30	TRBJ1-5	CAWSAGDGQPQHF	TGTGCCTGGAGCGCAGGGGATGGTCAGCCCCAGCATTTT
-	-	TRBV29-1	TRBJ1-5	CSVQVGSNQPQHF	TGCAGCGTCCAGGTGGGGAGCAATCAGCCCCAGCATTTT
TRBD1	-	TRBV28	TRBJ2-2	CASSAYGTGLTGELFF	TGTGCCAGCAGTGCCTACGGGACAGGGCTAACCGGGGAGCTGTTTTTT
-	-	TRBV5-1	TRBJ1-2	CASGTGSYGYTF	TGCGCCAGCGGCACCGGGAGCTATGGCTACACCTTC
-	-	TRBV14	TRBJ2-6	CASSQLASSGANVLTF	TGTGCCAGCAGCCAACTAGCCAGCTCTGGGGCCAACGTCCTGACTTTC
TRBD1	-	TRBV5-4	TRBJ2-5	CASSPGTGQETQYF	TGTGCCAGCAGCCCCGGGACAGGGCAAGAGACCCAGTACTTC
TRBD1	-	TRBV19	TRBJ2-3	CASSAVPGQVTDTQYF	TGTGCCAGTAGCGCGGTCCCGGGACAGGTCACAGATACGCAGTATTTT
TRBD1	-	TRBV18	TRBJ1-1	CASSSRPGTGAPEAFF	TGTGCCAGCTCAAGCAGACCCGGGACAGGGGCCCCTGAAGCTTTCTTT
-	-	TRBV29-1	TRBJ1-1	CSVDRQNTEAFF	TGCAGCGTAGACCGACAAAACACTGAAGCTTTCTTT
-	-	TRBV5-1	TRBJ2-5	CASSLGILPAPGGLPFFQETQYF	TGCGCCAGCAGCTTGGGTATACTACCCGCCCCCGGTGGTTTGCCATTCTTCCAAGAGACCCAGTACTTC
-	-	TRBV21-1	TRBJ1-1	CASSKALSGGHYMNTEAFF	TGTGCCAGCAGCAAAGCGCTTTCCGGGGGACATTACATGAACACTGAAGCTTTCTTT
-	-	TRBV21-1	TRBJ2-5	CASSKRGRSKTQYF	TGTGCCAGCAGCAAACGGGGGCGCAGTAAGACCCAGTACTTC
-	-	TRBV5-4	TRBJ2-2	CASSLSRGRNTGELFF	TGTGCCAGCAGCTTGTCACGGGGGCGAAACACCGGGGAGCTGTTTTTT
TRBD2	medium-sized	TRBV6-5	TRBJ2-3	CASRSGLAGTDTQYF	TGTGCCAGCAGGTCAGGACTAGCGGGAACAGATACGCAGTATTTT
TRBD1	once	TRBV7-3	TRBJ2-3	CASGQGASTDTQYF	TGTGCCAGTGGCCAGGGGGCGAGCACAGATACGCAGTATTTT
-	-	TRBV5-5	TRBJ2-7	CASSLAKRDEQYF	TGTGCCAGCAGCTTGGCCAAAAGGGACGAGCAGTACTTC
TRBD1	-	TRBV5-6	TRBJ1-6	CASSLALDRSSYNSPLHF	TGTGCCAGCAGCTTGGCCCTGGACAGGAGCTCCTATAATTCACCCCTCCACTTT
TRBD2	-	TRBV27	TRBJ2-7	CASRVTSGTEQYF	TGTGCCAGCAGGGTGACTAGCGGGACCGAGCAGTACTTC
-	-	TRBV9	TRBJ2-7	CASSSDDRLSYEQYF	TGTGCCAGCAGCTCCGACGACAGGCTCTCCTACGAGCAGTACTTC
-	-	TRBV7-2	TRBJ1-1	CASSLGGLNTEAFF	TGTGCCAGCAGCTTAGGAGGGTTGAACACTGAAGCTTTCTTT
-	-	TRBV10-3	TRBJ1-4	CAISESGEGEKLFF	TGTGCCATCAGTGAGTCAGGGGAAGGGGAAAAACTGTTTTTT
TRBD1	-	TRBV27	TRBJ2-5	CASSLDRDKTQYF	TGTGCCAGCAGTTTAGACAGGGACAAGACCCAGTACTTC
TRBD1	-	TRBV18	TRBJ2-1	CASSPRDRDGEQFF	TGTGCCAGCTCACCCCGGGACAGGGATGGCGAGCAGTTCTTC
-	-	TRBV7-2	TRBJ2-3	CASSIRFSEDTDTQYF	TGTGCCAGCAGCATTAGGTTTTCAGAGGACACAGATACGCAGTATTTT
-	once	TRBV7-9	TRBJ1-6	CASSSTVNSPLHF	TGTGCCAGCAGCTCGACCGTAAATTCACCCCTCCACTTT
-	-	TRBV20-1	TRBJ1-2	CSARDSGYTF	TGCAGTGCTAGAGATAGCGGCTACACCTTC
TRBD1	-	TRBV5-1	TRBJ2-3	CASKTGGNTDTQYF	TGCGCCAGCAAAACAGGGGGGAACACAGATACGCAGTATTTT
-	-	TRBV11-2	TRBJ1-1	CASSYLENTEAFF	TGTGCCAGCAGCTACTTAGAGAACACTGAAGCTTTCTTT
-	-	TRBV5-1	TRBJ2-1	CASSLGQGFDEQFF	TGCGCCAGCAGCTTGGGCCAGGGGTTTGACGAGCAGTTCTTC
-	once	TRBV6-5	TRBJ2-2	CASSRDSITTGELFF	TGTGCCAGCAGTAGAGACTCTATAACGACCGGGGAGCTGTTTTTT
TRBD1	-	TRBV5-4	TRBJ2-7	CASSLDRGPYEQYF	TGTGCCAGCAGCCTAGACAGGGGACCCTACGAGCAGTACTTC
TRBD2	-	TRBV30	TRBJ2-3	CAWSIAGVDTDTQYF	TGTGCCTGGTCCATAGCGGGAGTGGACACAGATACGCAGTATTTT
-	-	TRBV6-5	TRBJ1-4	CASRTSRQIYEKLFF	TGTGCCAGCAGGACCAGCCGCCAGATCTATGAAAAACTGTTTTTT
TRBD2	-	TRBV7-6	TRBJ2-2	CASSPGGTSSGELFF	TGTGCCAGCAGCCCGGGTGGGACTAGTAGTGGGGAGCTGTTTTTT
TRBD2	-	TRBV19	TRBJ2-5	CASRSRGGEETQYF	TGTGCCAGTAGATCACGCGGGGGTGAAGAGACCCAGTACTTC
TRBD1	-	TRBV27	TRBJ2-1	CASSGLTGDEQFF	TGTGCCAGCAGTGGACTCACAGGGGATGAGCAGTTCTTC
-	-	TRBV28	TRBJ1-4	CASSSQPEKLFF	TGTGCCAGCAGTTCTCAGCCGGAAAAACTGTTTTTT
-	-	TRBV30	TRBJ1-3	CACDRGSGNTIYF	TGTGCCTGTGACCGGGGCTCTGGAAACACCATATATTTT
-	-	TRBV7-9	TRBJ2-7	CASSQNQGLGGEQYF	TGTGCCAGCAGCCAGAACCAGGGGCTGGGAGGCGAGCAGTACTTC